The 19 T cell receptor beta chains presented below share a single source sample, sequenced in a study of technical replicates of blood from several donors. The method was immunoSEQ multiplex PCR; TCRdb's version includes in-frame clones alone and lacks a portion of them. The sample records about 100,000 clones, roughly 96% being singletons. Sample: T cells isolated from PBMCs. The receptor set was obtained from a human donor in good health.

This chain links TRBV28 with TRBJ2-7, with TRBD2 matching 9 bases. CDR3 size: 12 residues. Unmatched junction bases numbered 0, after V lost 3 bases and J lost 6 bases. Germline values: CDR1 MDHEN, CDR2 SYDVKM. CDR3 residues: CASSLGLAEQYF. CDR3 DNA: TGTGCCAGCAGTTTGGGACTAGCCGAGCAGTACTTC.

The chain carries TRBV7-3 and TRBJ2-7; D is possibly TRBD1 (5 bases). V shed 5 bases and J shed 7 bases, with 18 bases lying between them. This CDR3 spans 14 amino acids. The germline V gene has CDR1 SGHTA and CDR2 FQGTGA. This CDR3 is CASSPVDSPWEQYF. The CDR3 region has the DNA TGTGCCAGCAGCCCCGTTGACAGCCCCTGGGAGCAGTACTTC.

This chain links TRBV9 with TRBJ1-2; no definite D call. The CDR3 loop spans 12 amino acids. Germline loops: CDR1 SGDLS, CDR2 YYNGEE. The V end lost 7 bases, the J end lost 10 bases, and 17 bases lay between the germline ends. CDR3 nucleotides: TGTGCCAGCCCAGAGGATTCCCGGCACTACACCTTC. This codes for CASPEDSRHYTF.

This clone has more than one count but fewer than ten. V gene TRBV2 combines with J gene TRBJ2-3; D uncertain. This CDR3 comprises 13 residues. In germline, CDR1 is SNHLY, CDR2 FYNNEI. Trimming pared 4 bases from V and 2 bases from J, leaving 7 bases between. The chain's CDR3 is CASSGPYTDTQYF. CDR3 nucleotide sequence: TGTGCCAGCAGTGGGCCTTACACAGATACGCAGTATTTT.

This chain uses TRBV28 with TRBJ2-7, with 8 bases matching TRBD2. The CDR3 has 16 amino acids. With 2 bases clipped from V and 2 bases from J, the junction kept 8 bases outside the gene matches. CDR1 and CDR2 from the germline V gene are MDHEN and SYDVKM. CDR3 sequence: CASSLAGGLRAYEQYF. The CDR3, as DNA: TGTGCCAGCAGTTTAGCGGGAGGCCTCCGGGCCTACGAGCAGTACTTC. Supplemented by reference TRBV28 and TRBJ2-7, the full variable domain reads DVKVTQSSRYLVKRTGEKVFLECVQDMDHENMFWYRQDPGLGLRLIYFSYDVKMKEKGDIPEGYSVSREKKERFSLILESASTNQTSMYLCASSLAGGLRAYEQYFGPGTRLTVT.

This clone was seen once. V is TRBV28 and J is TRBJ2-7; TRBD2 aligns across 10 bases. The CDR3 sequence is 15 residues long. The V gene end was trimmed by 3 bases and the J gene end by 4 bases; junction bases not matched to a gene: 6. Germline CDR1 reads MDHEN; CDR2 reads SYDVKM. The CDR3 region is CASSFRIAGGYEQYF. As DNA, the CDR3 is TGTGCCAGCAGTTTTAGGATAGCGGGGGGATACGAGCAGTACTTC.

V gene TRBV5-1 combines with J gene TRBJ2-5; weak D call: TRBD2 (5 bases). The CDR3 sequence is 17 residues long. CDR1 is SGHRS, CDR2 YFSETQ, per germline. V lost 4 bases and J 4 bases, leaving 23 bases between the germline ends. The CDR3 coding sequence is TGCGCCAGCAGCCCCGCCCAAGAGAGCGGTCGGCGAGAGACCCAGTACTTC. Amino acids: CASSPAQESGRRETQYF.

This clone has only one observation. The chain couples TRBV6-5 to TRBJ2-6; 9 bases line up with TRBD1. Germline loops: CDR1 MNHEY, CDR2 SVGAGI. The CDR3 contains 14 residues. After removal of 10 bases from V and 7 bases from J, the junction contained 8 bases not matched to a gene. CDR3 DNA: TGTGCCACAGACTCGGGACAGGGAGCCAACGTCCTGACTTTC. This gives the protein CATDSGQGANVLTF.

The V gene is TRBV5-1, the J gene TRBJ2-5; 8 bases match TRBD1. J lost 4 bases, V lost 6 bases, and 8 bases had no gene match. The CDR3 is made up of 14 amino acids. The germline V gene encodes CDR1 SGHRS and CDR2 YFSETQ. The CDR3 reads CASMRQGTSETQYF. The CDR3 DNA follows: TGCGCCAGCATGCGACAGGGGACGTCAGAGACCCAGTACTTC.

V is TRBV19 and J is TRBJ1-4; D might be TRBD1 (5 bases). Trimming took off 0 bases at V and 8 bases at J, with 10 bases between the two ends. The CDR3 spans 14 residues. Germline CDR1 LNHDA, CDR2 SQIVND (reference sequence). CDR3 protein: CASSIDGGGEKLFF. The CDR3 nucleotides read TGTGCCAGTAGTATAGACGGCGGGGGAGAAAAACTGTTTTTT.

The V gene is TRBV19, the J gene TRBJ2-5; TRBD2 agrees at 10 bases. CDR1 and CDR2 (germline): LNHDA, SQIVND (reference sequence). The trim removed 2 bases at V and 1 base at J, leaving 1 base unmatched. The CDR3 is made up of 15 amino acids. CDR3 nucleotide sequence: TGTGCCAGTAGTATACTAGCGGGAGCCCAAGAGACCCAGTACTTC. The encoded protein is CASSILAGAQETQYF.

The gene calls are TRBV10-3 and TRBJ1-2; a weak D match, TRBD1 (6 bases). Trimming removed 3 bases at V and 8 bases at J, with 10 bases between. The germline gives CDR1 ENHRY, CDR2 SYGVKD. The length of the CDR3 is 12 residues. The CDR3 DNA follows: TGTGCCATCAGTGAAACAGGGAAGGGCTACACCTTC. Protein product: CAISETGKGYTF.

This rearrangement joins TRBV19 to TRBJ2-2; no firm D call. V was cut by 5 bases and J by 3 bases, with 13 bases left in between. This CDR3 has 15 residues. Germline values: CDR1 LNHDA, CDR2 SQIVND (reference sequence). Here the CDR3 DNA reads TGTGCCAGTAGTCATGTGATCTACGACACCGGGGAGCTGTTTTTT. It encodes CASSHVIYDTGELFF.

This sequence joins TRBV6-5 and TRBJ2-1; 9 bases fit TRBD1. The CDR3 covers 14 residues. V lost 6 bases, J lost 4 bases, and 4 bases stayed unmatched. Germline V CDR1 and CDR2: MNHEY, SVGAGI. CDR3 region: CASRPGTGYNEQFF. In DNA, the CDR3 is TGTGCCAGCAGACCCGGGACAGGGTACAATGAGCAGTTCTTC.

The genes are TRBV7-2 and TRBJ2-1; D ambiguous. The germline V gene has CDR1 SGHTA and CDR2 FQGNSA. This CDR3 spans 11 amino acids. V lost 0 bases and J lost 10, with 4 bases in between. CDR3 loop: CASSLAREQFF. The CDR3 region has the DNA TGTGCCAGCAGCTTAGCCAGAGAGCAGTTCTTC.

Only one count was recorded for this clone. The chain links TRBV4-1 to TRBJ1-1; D is unresolved. There are 14 residues in the CDR3. Trimming left V 3 bases short and J 5 bases short, with 13 bases between. Germline-derived CDR1 and CDR2 are MGHRA and YSYEKL. CDR3 DNA: TGCGCCAGCAGCCATACGGGTCGGGAGACTGAAGCTTTCTTT. Translated: CASSHTGRETEAFF.

The chain is built from TRBV29-1 and TRBJ1-2; possibly TRBD1 for D (5 bases). This CDR3 comprises 12 residues. Germline V CDR1 and CDR2: SQVTM, ANQGSEA. Trimming took 0 bases from V and 8 from J, leaving 10 bases between them. CDR3 coding DNA: TGCAGCGTTGAAGATCGGGGGTACGGCTACACCTTC. Its translation: CSVEDRGYGYTF.

The genes are TRBV18 and TRBJ1-5; D is undetermined. Germline-derived CDR1 and CDR2 are KGHSH and LQKENI. Trimming cost V 0 bases and J 8 bases, with 5 bases left between them. The CDR3 length is 12 residues. The CDR3 nucleotides read TGTGCCAGCTCACCACCTCGTGAGCCCCAGCATTTT. Residues: CASSPPREPQHF.

This rearrangement joins TRBV5-1 to TRBJ2-3; 7 nucleotides agree with TRBD1. Per germline, CDR1 SGHRS and CDR2 YFSETQ. The CDR3 is 15 residues long. Unmatched junction bases numbered 6, after V lost 3 bases and J lost 2 bases. The CDR3 spells CASSSPDRITDTQYF. The DNA of the CDR3 is TGCGCCAGCAGCTCCCCGGACAGGATCACAGATACGCAGTATTTT.